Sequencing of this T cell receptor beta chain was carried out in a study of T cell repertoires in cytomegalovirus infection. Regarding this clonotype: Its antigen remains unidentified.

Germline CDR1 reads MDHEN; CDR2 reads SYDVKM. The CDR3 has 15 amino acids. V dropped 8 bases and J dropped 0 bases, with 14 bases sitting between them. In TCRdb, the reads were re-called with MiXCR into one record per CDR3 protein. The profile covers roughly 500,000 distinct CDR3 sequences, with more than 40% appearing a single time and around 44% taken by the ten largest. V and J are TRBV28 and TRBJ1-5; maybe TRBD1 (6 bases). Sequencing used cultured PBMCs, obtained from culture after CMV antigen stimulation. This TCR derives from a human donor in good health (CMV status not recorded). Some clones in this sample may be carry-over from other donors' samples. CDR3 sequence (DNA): TGTGCCAGCGGAGGCAGGGGCAATAGCAATCAGCCCCAGCATTTT. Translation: CASGGRGNSNQPQHF.